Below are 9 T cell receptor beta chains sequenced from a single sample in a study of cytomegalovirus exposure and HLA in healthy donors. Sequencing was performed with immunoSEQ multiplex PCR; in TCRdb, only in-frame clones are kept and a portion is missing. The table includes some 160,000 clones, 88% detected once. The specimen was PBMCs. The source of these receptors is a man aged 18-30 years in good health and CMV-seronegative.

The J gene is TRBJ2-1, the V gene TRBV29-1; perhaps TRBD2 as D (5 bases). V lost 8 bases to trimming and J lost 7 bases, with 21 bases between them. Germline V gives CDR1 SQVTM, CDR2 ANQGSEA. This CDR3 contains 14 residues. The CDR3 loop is CSPMGAAGSNEQFF. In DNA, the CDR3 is TGCAGCCCCATGGGCGCGGCGGGTTCGAATGAGCAGTTCTTC.

CDR3: CASSFGDRYNEQFF. Here the CDR3 DNA reads TGTGCCAGCAGTTTCGGAGATCGGTACAATGAGCAGTTCTTC. The chain uses TRBV28 and TRBJ2-1; D is uncertain. Germline-derived CDR1 and CDR2 are MDHEN and SYDVKM. V was shortened by 3 bases and J by 4 bases, with 10 bases between the two germline ends. CDR3 length equals 14 residues.

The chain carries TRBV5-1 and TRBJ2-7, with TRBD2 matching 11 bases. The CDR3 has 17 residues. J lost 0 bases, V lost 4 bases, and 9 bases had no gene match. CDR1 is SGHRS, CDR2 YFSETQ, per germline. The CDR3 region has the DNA TGCGCCAGCAGCCCGGCGGGACTAGCGGTAAGCTCCTACGAGCAGTACTTC. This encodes CASSPAGLAVSSYEQYF. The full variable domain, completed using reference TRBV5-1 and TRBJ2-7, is KAGVTQTPRYLIKTRGQQVTLSCSPISGHRSVSWYQQTPGQGLQFLFEYFSETQRNKGNFPGRFSGRQFSNSRSEMNVSTLELGDSALYLCASSPAGLAVSSYEQYFGPGTRLTVT.

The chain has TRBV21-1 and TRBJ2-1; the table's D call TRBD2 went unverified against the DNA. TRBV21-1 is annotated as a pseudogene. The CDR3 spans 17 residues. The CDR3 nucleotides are TGTGCCAGCAGCGCCAGGACTAGCGGGAGTGGGGGCAATGAGCAGTTCTTC. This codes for CASSARTSGSGGNEQFF.

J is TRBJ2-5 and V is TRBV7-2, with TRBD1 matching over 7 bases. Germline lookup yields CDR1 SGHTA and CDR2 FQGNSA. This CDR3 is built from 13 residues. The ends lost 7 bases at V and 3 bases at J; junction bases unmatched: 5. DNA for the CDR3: TGTGCCAGCACCCCGGGACAGAAAGAGACCCAGTACTTC. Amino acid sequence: CASTPGQKETQYF.

DNA for the CDR3: TGTGCCAGCAGCTTAGACGCCACTTCCTCGCGGGGCTACACCTTC. This gives the protein CASSLDATSSRGYTF. The chain combines TRBV11-2 with TRBJ1-2; D gene uncertain. This CDR3 is built from 15 residues. The V gene lost 0 bases and the J gene lost 8 bases, with 16 bases spanning the gap. Germline V gene lookup returns CDR1 SGHAT and CDR2 FQNNGV.

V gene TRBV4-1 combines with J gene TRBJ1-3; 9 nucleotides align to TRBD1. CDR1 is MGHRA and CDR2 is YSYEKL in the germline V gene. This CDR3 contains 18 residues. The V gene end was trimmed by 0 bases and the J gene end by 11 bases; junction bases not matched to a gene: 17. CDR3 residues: CASSQDPRTGDLEHAIYF. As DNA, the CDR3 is TGCGCCAGCAGCCAAGATCCCCGGACAGGGGATTTGGAACACGCCATATATTTT.

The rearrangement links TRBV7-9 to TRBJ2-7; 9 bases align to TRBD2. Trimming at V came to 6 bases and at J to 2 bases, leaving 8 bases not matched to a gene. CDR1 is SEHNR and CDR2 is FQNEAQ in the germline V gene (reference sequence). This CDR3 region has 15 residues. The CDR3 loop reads CASSSELAGAYEQYF. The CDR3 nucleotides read TGTGCCAGCAGTTCTGAACTAGCGGGTGCCTACGAGCAGTACTTC.

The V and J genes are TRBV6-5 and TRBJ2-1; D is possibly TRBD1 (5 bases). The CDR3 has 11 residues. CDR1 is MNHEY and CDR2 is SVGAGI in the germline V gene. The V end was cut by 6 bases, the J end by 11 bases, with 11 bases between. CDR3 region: CASSRRQKQFF. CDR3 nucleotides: TGTGCCAGCAGCCGACGACAGAAGCAGTTCTTC.